The 9 T cell receptor beta chains presented below share a single source sample, sequenced in a study of beta chain features in type 1 diabetes. Expressed TCRB transcripts got sequenced, as all isolated RNA was reverse transcribed. The data were produced by immunoSEQ multiplex PCR, yet TCRdb's version contains in-frame clones alone and is incomplete. Among 130,000 to 150,000 clones listed, just over 9% were seen once. The specimen sequenced was central memory CD4+ T cells from blood. The receptors were sampled from a man aged 18 to 29 in good health.

V is TRBV7-2 and J is TRBJ1-1, with 7 bases identical to TRBD1. Germline V gene sequence: CDR1 SGHTA, CDR2 FQGNSA. The trim removed 5 bases at V and 4 bases at J, leaving 13 bases unmatched. This CDR3 is built from 16 residues. CDR3 bases: TGTGCCAGCAGCCCGGACCTACAGGGGAAGCCCACTGAAGCTTTCTTT. Amino acids: CASSPDLQGKPTEAFF.

This clone was seen a few times. The V and J genes are TRBV19 and TRBJ1-5; D possibly corresponds to TRBD1 (5 bases). The ends were cut back, 4 bases at V and 7 bases at J, with 20 bases in the middle. The CDR3 covers 16 residues. Germline-derived CDR1 and CDR2 are LNHDA and SQIVND (reference sequence). CDR3 bases: TGTGCCAGTAGTACCCTACGGCGGGGGTCTCTGCAGCCCCAGCATTTT. It translates to CASSTLRRGSLQPQHF.

Only a few counts were recorded for this clone. V usage is TRBV7-2 and J usage is TRBJ1-6; D remains unclear. Trimming cost V 1 base and J 3 bases, with 7 bases left between them. The CDR3 spans 15 residues. The germline CDR1 and CDR2 sequences are SGHTA and FQGNSA. CDR3 residues: CASSLGVLYNSPLHF. The CDR3 region has the DNA TGTGCCAGCAGCTTAGGCGTCCTCTATAATTCACCCCTCCACTTT.

This clone occurred a few times. The genes are TRBV2 and TRBJ1-6; TRBD1 matches at 7 bases. The CDR3 length is 15 residues. Unmatched junction bases numbered 12, after V lost 6 bases and J lost 10 bases. CDR1 is SNHLY and CDR2 is FYNNEI in the germline V gene. CDR3 sequence reads: CASRAGTDYRSPLHF. The CDR3 DNA is TGTGCCAGCAGAGCCGGGACAGATTATAGGTCACCCCTCCACTTT.

This clone has just a few counts. The CDR3 region is CASTPLAGGKGEQFF. The CDR3 DNA follows: TGTGCCAGTACCCCCTTAGCGGGGGGTAAGGGTGAGCAGTTCTTC. The rearrangement joins TRBV19 to TRBJ2-1, with 10 bases that match TRBD2. The CDR3 totals 15 residues. The V and J ends lost 7 bases and 9 bases, in that order; junction bases with no gene match: 12. Per germline, CDR1 LNHDA and CDR2 SQIVND (reference sequence). Combining the CDR3 with reference TRBV19 and TRBJ2-1 gives the whole variable domain DGGITQSPKYLFRKEGQNVTLSCEQNLNHDAMYWYRQDPGQGLRLIYYSQIVNDFQKGDIAEGYSVSREKKESFPLTVTSAQKNPTAFYLCASTPLAGGKGEQFFGPGTRLTVL.

The chain uses TRBV2 and TRBJ1-2, with TRBD1 matching 9 bases. V lost 6 bases to trimming and J lost 8 bases; unmatched junction nucleotides: 7. In germline, CDR1 is SNHLY, CDR2 FYNNEI. The CDR3 is 13 residues long. This CDR3 is CASSGQGRGGYTF. The DNA for the CDR3 is TGTGCCAGCAGCGGACAGGGGAGAGGCGGCTACACCTTC.

The rearrangement uses TRBV7-2 and TRBJ1-2; 8 nucleotides align to TRBD1. V lost 5 bases and J lost 6; bases outside the gene matches: 11. The germline CDR1 and CDR2 sequences are SGHTA and FQGNSA. The CDR3 has 15 amino acids. CDR3 nucleotide sequence: TGTGCCAGCAGCCCCCTCCGACAGGGGCCAAATGGCTACACCTTC. Its translation is CASSPLRQGPNGYTF.

This chain joins TRBV6-5 and TRBJ2-5; TRBD1 might be the D (5 bases). Near its end, the DNA agrees better with TRBJ2-7, so the J call may be wrong. Looked up from germline, CDR1 is MNHEY and CDR2 is SVGAGI. The CDR3 extends over 16 amino acids. CDR3 sequence (DNA): TGTGCCAGCAGTTACGTCCCGTCGGCAGGGCACTACGAGCAGTACTTC. Translation: CASSYVPSAGHYEQYF.

This clone was counted between two and nine times. The genes are TRBV19 and TRBJ2-4; 9 nucleotides align to TRBD1. Germline CDR1 and CDR2: LNHDA and SQIVND (reference sequence). The junction had 1 base not matched to a gene; V was cut back by 4 bases and J by 6 bases. CDR3 length: 13 amino acids. The CDR3 nucleotides read TGTGCCAGTAGTACGGACAGGGGAAACATTCAGTACTTC. This encodes CASSTDRGNIQYF.